This record covers a single TCR beta chain. This specimen belongs to a study of blood T cell repertoires in COVID-19. About the study: Whether acute or convalescent, the COVID-19 samples came from the United States, Italy and Spain.

Seattle enrolled patients during active infection and tracked them longitudinally. In the study's own analysis: Counts of nucleated cells, estimated from reference gene primer amplification, were obtained. Profiling relied on immunoSEQ multiplex PCR, and the TCRdb table lists in-frame clones only, not all of them. V, J and clone size are taken as reported in that table, and D and trimming were inferred from the DNA itself. The sample shows about 130,000 clones, roughly nine tenths of them seen only once. This receptor was taken from a man aged 50 to 59 with COVID-19, enrolled during active disease. The sequenced material came from peripheral blood.

For the CDR3, the DNA is TGTGCCAGGGATCGGGACAGGAAGCGCACTGAAGCTTTCTTT. Amino acid sequence: CARDRDRKRTEAFF. The chain has TRBV21-1 and TRBJ1-1; the table's D call, TRBD1, has no DNA check behind it. TRBV21-1 counts as a pseudogene. This CDR3 contains 14 residues.